This entry lists 29 T cell receptor beta chains sequenced from one sample in a study of blood T cell repertoires in COVID-19 (TCRdb year 2020). The protocol used for the library was the immunoSEQ multiplex PCR assay. TCRdb took this table from immuneACCESS and kept in-frame rearrangements with V and J called. Such tables lack part of the clones; where checked against another copy, unresolved V genes explain under half of the gap, and the rest is unexplained. The sample profile shows about 250,000 clones; about nine tenths of them were found once. Together, the top ten hold 2.5% to 3% of the sample. The sequencing sample was made of PBMCs or T cells enriched from blood (not recorded which). All receptors derive from a woman aged 25 to 39 with acute COVID-19.

Comments on this clone: Other DNA sequences of this sample code for an identical CDR3. V gene TRBV29-1 combines with J gene TRBJ1-5, with D possibly TRBD1 on 6 matching bases. Germline-derived CDR1 and CDR2 are SQVTM and ANQGSEA. CDR3 length equals 13 residues. V was cut by 4 bases and J by 4 bases, with 11 bases left in between. Here the CDR3 reads CSVGGGPNQPQHF. CDR3 coding DNA: TGCAGCGTTGGCGGGGGGCCTAATCAGCCCCAGCATTTT.

This clone came up many times. The sample has other DNA sequences that encode this CDR3 too. The rearrangement links TRBV10-3 to TRBJ1-5; TRBD1 agrees at 8 bases. In germline, CDR1 is ENHRY, CDR2 SYGVKD. V lost 9 bases, J lost 0 bases, and 4 bases stayed unmatched. The CDR3 is made up of 14 amino acids. Here the CDR3 reads CAIGTGDSNQPQHF. CDR3 DNA: TGTGCCATAGGGACAGGTGATAGCAATCAGCCCCAGCATTTT.

The chain combines TRBV6-5 with TRBJ1-1; no reliable D call. The CDR3 has 14 amino acids. V lost 5 bases and J lost 4, with 14 bases in between. Germline CDR1 reads MNHEY; CDR2 reads SVGAGI. CDR3 in amino acids: CASSPQSFPTEAFF. CDR3 nucleotides: TGTGCCAGCAGTCCACAGAGTTTCCCCACTGAAGCTTTCTTT.

This chain connects TRBV10-3 to TRBJ1-2; tentatively, D is TRBD1 (5 bases). The CDR3 runs to 13 residues. The V gene lost 0 bases and the J gene lost 3 bases, with 5 bases spanning the gap. Germline lookup yields CDR1 ENHRY and CDR2 SYGVKD. CDR3 loop: CAISESTDYGYTF. Here the CDR3 DNA reads TGTGCCATCAGTGAGTCGACAGACTATGGCTACACCTTC.

This chain uses TRBV5-1 with TRBJ2-1; D perhaps matches TRBD1 (5 bases). CDR3 length: 18 residues. The ends were cut back, 4 bases at V and 0 bases at J, with 20 bases in the middle. CDR1 is SGHRS and CDR2 is YFSETQ in the germline V gene. CDR3 in amino acids: CASSPPPRGTDSYNEQFF. The DNA for the CDR3 is TGCGCCAGCAGCCCCCCCCCAAGGGGAACGGACTCCTACAATGAGCAGTTCTTC.

The chain links TRBV7-8 to TRBJ2-1, with TRBD2 identical over 9 bases. The CDR3 covers 15 residues. V shed 1 base and J 5 bases; nucleotides not matched to a gene: 3. Germline V CDR1 and CDR2: SGHVS, FQNEAQ. CDR3 residues: CASSLGGTSNNEQFF. The DNA of the CDR3 is TGTGCCAGCAGCTTAGGGGGGACTAGCAACAATGAGCAGTTCTTC. Based on the CDR3 plus reference TRBV7-8 and TRBJ2-1, the full variable domain is GAGVSQSPRYKVAKRGQDVALRCDPISGHVSLFWYQQALGQGPEFLTYFQNEAQLDKSGLPSDRFFAERPEGSVSTLKIQRTQQEDSAVYLCASSLGGTSNNEQFFGPGTRLTVL.

V usage is TRBV4-3 and J usage is TRBJ1-6; D is unclear. The CDR3 runs 15 residues. The V end was cut by 0 bases, the J end by 6 bases, with 9 bases between. Germline V gene lookup returns CDR1 LGHNA and CDR2 YSLEER. The CDR3, as DNA: TGCGCCAGCAGCCAAGATCCGAGGAGTAATTCACCCCTCCACTTT. Translating gives CASSQDPRSNSPLHF.

V is TRBV15 and J is TRBJ2-3, with 13 nucleotides matching TRBD2. Germline V gives CDR1 LNHNV, CDR2 YYDKDF (reference sequence). This CDR3 is 17 amino acids long. With V trimmed by 3 bases and J by 1 base, 4 bases remained unmatched. The CDR3 DNA reads TGTGCCACCAGCAGGACTAGCGGGGGGCTTGGCACAGATACGCAGTATTTT. Its protein is CATSRTSGGLGTDTQYF.

The chain has TRBV27 and TRBJ2-1; the D gene is possibly TRBD1 (6 bases). Deletions cut 0 bases from V and 8 bases from J, with 11 bases between. The CDR3 covers 14 residues. The V gene's germline CDR1 is MNHEY and CDR2 SMNVEV (reference sequence). The CDR3 here is CASSLSSGVDEQFF. The CDR3 nucleotides are TGTGCCAGCAGTTTATCTTCAGGGGTCGATGAGCAGTTCTTC.

The rearrangement links TRBV21-1 to TRBJ2-1; TRBD2, the table's D call, lacks a check against the DNA. TRBV21-1 corresponds to a pseudogene. The CDR3 consists of 13 residues. CDR3 sequence (DNA): TGTGCCAGCAGCTCTCCGGGGGGCAGGGAGCAGTTCTTC. It encodes CASSSPGGREQFF.

J is TRBJ2-7 and V is TRBV6-4, with D maybe TRBD1 (6 bases). The length of the CDR3 is 15 residues. Germline assignment: CDR1 MRHNA and CDR2 SNTAGT. Deletions cut 3 bases from V and 7 bases from J, with 19 bases between. CDR3 residues: CASSERKQGPREQYF. In nucleotides, the CDR3 is TGTGCCAGCAGTGAAAGGAAACAGGGCCCCAGGGAGCAGTACTTC.

The chain uses TRBV6-5 and TRBJ1-1; D remains ambiguous. The CDR3 is 12 amino acids. The ends were cut back, 10 bases at V and 0 bases at J, with 9 bases in the middle. Germline V gives CDR1 MNHEY, CDR2 SVGAGI. CDR3 protein: CATRSLNTEAFF. The DNA for the CDR3 is TGTGCCACTAGAAGTCTGAACACTGAAGCTTTCTTT.

The chain joins TRBV4-3 to TRBJ1-1, with 7 bases fitting TRBD1. Germline CDR1 and CDR2: LGHNA and YSLEER. Trimming removed 2 bases from V and 0 bases from J; junction bases left unmatched: 21. This CDR3 spans 21 amino acids. The CDR3 loop is CASSQYLMFTGQLEMNTEAFF. The CDR3 DNA is TGCGCCAGCAGCCAATACTTAATGTTTACGGGACAGCTAGAAATGAACACTGAAGCTTTCTTT.

The V and J genes are TRBV5-1 and TRBJ2-1, with D unresolved. This CDR3 has 15 residues. Germline values: CDR1 SGHRS, CDR2 YFSETQ. V was pared by 4 bases and J by 5 bases, with 16 bases between. The CDR3: CASSRAVSNHNEQFF. Here the CDR3 DNA reads TGCGCCAGCAGCCGCGCTGTCTCCAATCACAATGAGCAGTTCTTC.

The chain uses TRBV5-1 and TRBJ1-4; TRBD1 matches at 11 bases. Germline V gene lookup returns CDR1 SGHRS and CDR2 YFSETQ. The CDR3 covers 14 residues. With 2 bases clipped from V and 7 bases from J, the junction kept 1 base outside the gene matches. In nucleotides, the CDR3 is TGCGCCAGCAGCTTTGGGACAGGGGGTGAAAAACTGTTTTTT. Translating it yields CASSFGTGGEKLFF. Full variable domain (outside the CDR3, taken from reference TRBV5-1 and TRBJ1-4): KAGVTQTPRYLIKTRGQQVTLSCSPISGHRSVSWYQQTPGQGLQFLFEYFSETQRNKGNFPGRFSGRQFSNSRSEMNVSTLELGDSALYLCASSFGTGGEKLFFGSGTQLSVL.

CDR3 bases: TGTGCCAGCAGCTTACCCAAAAGGGGATTGGCTTTCTTT. As protein: CASSLPKRGLAFF. The chain carries TRBV11-2 and TRBJ1-1; perhaps TRBD1 as D (5 bases). The germline gives CDR1 SGHAT, CDR2 FQNNGV. The CDR3 is made up of 13 amino acids. V lost 2 bases, J lost 11 bases, and 15 bases lay in between.

V gene TRBV5-1 combines with J gene TRBJ2-2, with TRBD1 as a possible D gene (6 bases). V was pared by 3 bases and J by 5 bases, with 11 bases between. Per the germline V gene, CDR1 is SGHRS and CDR2 is YFSETQ. The CDR3 covers 14 residues. The CDR3 bases are TGCGCCAGCAGCTGGACAGCCCTTACCGGGGAGCTGTTTTTT. It yields the protein CASSWTALTGELFF.

The chain employs TRBV11-2 and TRBJ1-4, with 8 positions matching TRBD1. J lost 7 bases, V lost 4 bases, and 5 bases had no gene match. Germline V CDR1 and CDR2: SGHAT, FQNNGV. CDR3 length equals 14 residues. CDR3 bases: TGTGCCAGCAGCTCTTGGACAGGGAGTGAAAAACTGTTTTTT. This gives the protein CASSSWTGSEKLFF.

This sequence joins TRBV21-1 and TRBJ1-4. TRBV21-1 is listed as a pseudogene. This CDR3 contains 14 residues. For the CDR3, the DNA is TGTGCCAGCAGCAAAGCGCTAAGTCTTGAAAAACTGTTTTTT. Translation: CASSKALSLEKLFF.

This clone was detected only a few times. The genes are TRBV19 and TRBJ1-4, with 11 bases identical to TRBD1. This CDR3 region has 17 residues. CDR1 LNHDA and CDR2 SQIVND come from the germline V gene (reference sequence). The V segment lost 3 bases and the J segment 7 bases; nucleotides outside the gene matches: 10. This chain's CDR3 is CASSIVQGDRGSEKLFF. CDR3 nucleotide sequence: TGTGCCAGTAGTATCGTACAGGGGGACAGGGGGAGTGAAAAACTGTTTTTT.

The chain is built from TRBV12-5 and TRBJ1-4; D may be TRBD1 (5 bases). Germline loops: CDR1 LGHNT, CDR2 FRNRAP. The CDR3 runs to 16 residues. V was trimmed by 0 bases and J by 6 bases, leaving 14 bases between them. The CDR3 sequence is CASGLVAGGMDEKLFF. CDR3 DNA sequence: TGTGCTAGTGGTTTGGTCGCCGGGGGGATGGATGAAAAACTGTTTTTT.

The chain recombines TRBV5-4 with TRBJ1-6, with a tentative D call TRBD1 (6 bases). Germline CDR1 SGHNT, CDR2 YYREEE (reference sequence). The germline V and J ends were trimmed by 4 bases and 9 bases, with 20 bases remaining between them. CDR3 length: 16 residues. Here the CDR3 reads CASSQSTGGEISPLHF. The CDR3 DNA is TGTGCCAGCAGCCAAAGTACTGGGGGCGAAATTTCACCCCTCCACTTT.

This chain links TRBV18 with TRBJ1-1, with a possible D match to TRBD1 (5 bases). Between the trimmed V and J ends, which lost 3 bases and 5 bases, there was a span of 19 bases. The germline gives CDR1 KGHSH, CDR2 LQKENI. The CDR3 runs 16 residues. This CDR3 is CASSPWGRSRGTEAFF. The CDR3 nucleotides read TGTGCCAGCTCACCTTGGGGAAGGTCCCGGGGGACTGAAGCTTTCTTT. Together with reference TRBV18 and TRBJ1-1, the CDR3 gives the full variable domain: NAGVMQNPRHLVRRRGQEARLRCSPMKGHSHVYWYRQLPEEGLKFMVYLQKENIIDESGMPKERFSAEFPKEGPSILRIQQVVRGDSAAYFCASSPWGRSRGTEAFFGQGTRLTVV.

V usage is TRBV3-1 (or the pseudogene TRBV3-2) and J usage is TRBJ1-2; TRBD1 agrees at 8 bases. V dropped 3 bases and J dropped 8; count of bases not matched to a gene: 5. The CDR3 consists of 13 residues. Germline V gene lookup returns CDR1 LGHDT and CDR2 YNNKEL (reference sequence). The CDR3 region has the DNA TGTGCCAGCAGCCACCGCAGGGGGCAGGGCTACACCTTC. It encodes CASSHRRGQGYTF.

The rearrangement joins TRBV19 to TRBJ1-2, with TRBD1 identical over 7 bases. Per the germline V gene, CDR1 is LNHDA and CDR2 is SQIVND (reference sequence). CDR3 length equals 15 residues. V trimming: 5 bases; J trimming: 2 bases; junction bases outside the gene matches: 8. The DNA of the CDR3 is TGTGCCAGTAGTGCCCGGACAGGATCGAACTATGGCTACACCTTC. Translated, it gives CASSARTGSNYGYTF.

The chain recombines TRBV18 with TRBJ1-5, with TRBD1 matching over 7 bases. Losses at the gene ends were 2 bases for V and 10 bases for J; bases not matched to a gene: 11. The CDR3 covers 15 residues. Germline CDR1 and CDR2: KGHSH and LQKENI. The CDR3 DNA reads as TGTGCCAGCTCACCAGCGGACAGGATGGCCGCTCCCCAGCATTTT. Encoded protein: CASSPADRMAAPQHF.

The chain couples TRBV9 to TRBJ1-1; weak D call: TRBD1 (5 bases). The CDR3 totals 14 residues. Deletions cut 0 bases from V and 5 bases from J, with 11 bases between. Looked up from germline, CDR1 is SGDLS and CDR2 is YYNGEE. The CDR3 DNA reads as TGTGCCAGCAGCGTAGGCCTGGGGGGTACTGAAGCTTTCTTT. The encoded protein is CASSVGLGGTEAFF.

This rearrangement joins TRBV6-5 to TRBJ2-7; D might be TRBD1 (7 bases). Trimming stripped 5 bases from V and 3 bases from J, with 8 bases between. Germline CDR1 is MNHEY and CDR2 is SVGAGI. The CDR3 is made up of 12 amino acids. CDR3 bases: TGTGCCAGCAGTCAGGGGGGCTACGAGCAGTACTTC. It specifies CASSQGGYEQYF.

This clone has ten or more counts. The genes are TRBV5-1 and TRBJ2-7; no definite D call. V dropped 0 bases and J dropped 3 bases, with 7 bases sitting between them. CDR1 is SGHRS and CDR2 is YFSETQ in the germline V gene. This CDR3 has 13 amino acids. The CDR3 DNA is TGCGCCAGCAGCTTGGCCTCGTACTACGAGCAGTACTTC. This translates into CASSLASYYEQYF.